A selection of T cell receptor beta chains follows, all from one sample in a study of T cells in Graves' hyperthyroidism and ophthalmopathy. MiXCR, applied by TCRdb to the multiplex PCR reads, yields one record per CDR3 protein. The sample includes about 47,000 distinct CDR3 sequences, about 54% of them seen just once. The sequenced sample was peripheral blood or thyroid tissue (not recorded which). These receptor sequences come from a man between 18 and 29 years old with Graves' hyperthyroidism. Each CDR3 is given with its conserved first and last residue. A D gene is named only where the DNA matches it firmly. Size tells how often a clone was seen (once, few, many) or the class of an expanded clone, and some rows leave it out.

v_call,clone_size,j_call,d_call,cdr3_aa,cdr3_nt
TRBV13,NA,TRBJ2-7,TRBD2,CASSVTSGSFEQYF,TGTGCCAGCAGCGTGACTAGCGGGAGTTTCGAGCAGTACTTC
TRBV10-3,many,TRBJ1-1,TRBD1,CAITRGLDTEAFF,TGTGCCATCACCAGGGGGCTGGACACTGAAGCTTTCTTT
TRBV15,NA,TRBJ2-2,NA,CATSRGGRVGELFF,TGTGCCACCAGCAGAGGAGGAAGGGTCGGGGAGCTGTTTTTT
TRBV10-3,many,TRBJ2-3,NA,CAIGGSDTQYF,TGTGCCATCGGAGGTTCAGATACGCAGTATTTT
TRBV7-2,NA,TRBJ1-5,NA,CASSSVGGHQPQHF,TGTGCCAGCTCATCCGTCGGGGGCCATCAGCCCCAGCATTTT
TRBV7-8,many,TRBJ1-1,TRBD1,CASSHGQGPPNTEAFF,TGTGCCAGCAGCCACGGACAGGGCCCACCAAACACTGAAGCTTTCTTT
TRBV7-9,NA,TRBJ1-5,TRBD1,CASSLGQGGIQPQHF,TGTGCCAGCAGCTTGGGACAGGGAGGGATTCAGCCCCAGCATTTT
TRBV19,many,TRBJ1-2,NA,CASSGGAERKNYGYTF,TGTGCCAGTAGTGGTGGGGCGGAAAGGAAGAACTATGGCTACACCTTC
TRBV12-3/TRBV12-4,many,TRBJ1-5,TRBD1,CASSLGTGGNQPQHF,TGTGCCAGCAGTTTAGGGACAGGGGGCAATCAGCCCCAGCATTTT
TRBV2,medium-sized,TRBJ1-3,NA,CASGADSAGNTIYF,TGTGCCAGCGGCGCGGACAGCGCTGGAAACACCATATATTTT
TRBV7-2,few,TRBJ1-4,NA,CASSVTGATNEKLFF,TGTGCCAGCAGCGTTACAGGTGCAACTAATGAAAAACTGTTTTTT
TRBV15,many,TRBJ1-5,NA,CATSRDRGQPQHF,TGTGCCACCAGCAGAGATCGTGGTCAGCCCCAGCATTTT
TRBV10-3,NA,TRBJ1-4,NA,CAISGGSEEKLFF,TGTGCCATCAGTGGGGGGTCGGAGGAAAAACTGTTTTTT
TRBV7-9,many,TRBJ1-4,NA,CASRAPGEEKLFF,TGTGCCAGCAGAGCCCCGGGCGAAGAAAAACTGTTTTTT